Each of the 4 T cell receptor beta chains below was sequenced from the same sample in a study of regulatory T cells in long-lasting Graves disease. Time point described: persistent/refractory GD, antithyroid drugs over 5 years with positive TRAb. Researchers made the TCR library from RNA that was extracted from PBMCs. Arm-PCR with iRepertoire HTBI primers amplified the CDR3 regions for these TCR beta libraries. From the multiplex PCR reads, TCRdb called clonotypes with MiXCR, one entry per CDR3 protein. The data contain hundreds of thousands of distinct CDR3 sequences, roughly 21% of them singletons. The specimen comprised peripheral blood mononuclear cells (PBMCs), sampled when the disease was refractory, from a patient treated with antithyroid drugs. The receptor source for this set is a female donor with Graves disease.

The chain is built from TRBV7-2 and TRBJ2-5, with TRBD2 as a possible D gene (5 bases). CDR3 length: 14 residues. From germline, CDR1 is SGHTA and CDR2 FQGNSA. Trimming left V 1 base short and J 2 bases short, with 8 bases between. CDR3 loop: CASSLEGDQETQYF. In nucleotides, the CDR3 is TGTGCCAGCAGCTTAGAGGGAGATCAAGAGACCCAGTACTTC.

This clonotype was found a few times. One end of the junction is discordant with germline, which a read error may explain. The V call is TRBV28, the J call TRBJ2-7, with D maybe TRBD2 (5 bases). Per the germline V gene, CDR1 is MDHEN and CDR2 is SYDVKM. This CDR3 has 14 residues. Written as DNA, the CDR3 is TGTGTCAGCCGCAGAGCCGGGGACTCCTACGAGCAGTACTTC. Translating gives CVSRRAGDSYEQYF.

This clonotype was counted many times. The CDR3 here is CASRVQGPGVEAFF. DNA for the CDR3: TGTGCCAGCAGAGTTCAGGGTCCCGGAGTGGAAGCTTTCTTT. The V and J genes are TRBV6-1 and TRBJ1-1; possibly TRBD1 for D (5 bases). V was shortened by 6 bases and J by 8 bases, with 19 bases between the two germline ends. Looked up from germline, CDR1 is MNHNS and CDR2 is SASEGT. This CDR3 is built from 14 residues.

This clonotype was seen repeatedly, ten times or more. This rearrangement joins TRBV20-1 to TRBJ1-2, with a possible D match to TRBD1 (5 bases). V was clipped by 6 bases and J by 5 bases, with 16 bases between them. The germline V gene encodes CDR1 DFQATT and CDR2 SNEGSKA (reference sequence). CDR3 size: 13 residues. CDR3 DNA: TGCAGTGCAGGGATGGGACGGTGGTATGGCTACACCTTC. Amino acids: CSAGMGRWYGYTF.